Given below is one T cell receptor beta chain in context. Its antigen is still unknown. Base-call qualities are not available, and no considerably larger clone is one nucleotide away. As encoded in the germline V gene (reference sequence), CDR1 is DFQATT while CDR2 is SNEGSKA. The junction carries 14 bases between V and J, which are trimmed by 7 bases and 1 base respectively. CDR3 length: 13 amino acids, cysteine to phenylalanine. Solely the CDR3 DNA is kept, with 39 bases framed from the first base. The sample originates from a study of identical twins (TCRdb year 2016). With regard to the full study: TCR alpha and beta repertoires from monozygotic twins, unrelated adults of various ages and cord blood were deep-sequenced to test whether fetal clonotypes persist. To rule out contamination, replicate twin experiments were performed at different times with different library preparation protocols.

The receptor library was made with 5' RACE. TCRdb records Illumina HiSeq 2000 as the sequencer. Template switching introduced a universal primer binding site; the final cDNA contained a unique molecular identifier, enabling accurate counting of TCR cDNA molecules. First-strand cDNA for TCR alpha and beta chains was synthesized from specific primers in the conserved constant-segment region. Each cDNA library was double barcoded, with a SMART-Mk sample barcode plus Illumina barcodes, to control for contamination. TruSeq adapter sequences, together with Illumina sample barcodes, were added in two successive PCR steps. The TCR alpha and beta cDNA libraries were sequenced on the Illumina HiSeq platform using custom primers. The paper's processing steps were these. MiGEC processed the raw reads to extract unique molecular identifiers, while MiXCR was used to determine the CDR3 positions. For each individual, recombination models were inferred using an EM algorithm with the repgenHMM and IGoR tools. Shared clonotype analysis was performed with the tcR package in R, normalizing sharing by the product of cloneset sizes. To study raw recombination without the effects of thymic and clonal selection, out-of-frame nonproductive sequences were analyzed. Through fastp at Q25 and MiXCR, TCRdb rebuilt clones from the public reads, retaining in-frame beta chains. Duplicate CDR3 protein sequences are folded into a single record with the most common DNA and genes. The V and J calls here are based on TCRdb, not the publication. A total of 200,000 to 250,000 distinct CDR3 sequences appear in this sample, around 6.8% of them only once. The ten most abundant clones make up less than 2% of the sample.

Here is what the overall study found, with its caveats: Zero-insertion analyses could be partly confounded by invariant T cells such as MAIT and iNKT, though diverse VJ usage argued against such confounding for most clonotypes. In beta out-of-frame sequences, excess twin sharing was weaker, because having fewer shared sequences lowered the signal-to-noise ratio. Recombination models systematically underestimated out-of-frame TCR alpha sharing in monozygotic twins but agreed with sharing between unrelated individuals. Fewer insertions were carried by abundant cord blood beta clonotypes, a similar but weaker trend appeared in young adult naive repertoires, and no such trend appeared in memory repertoires. Because the same donors could not be followed over many years, the conclusions relied on cross-sectional statistical analysis. Out-of-frame TCR alpha sequences shared between twins showed an excess of low generation-probability sequences compared with coincidental sharing between unrelated individuals.

Every donor was a healthy Caucasian. Three pairs of female monozygotic twins, all aged about 18 to 30 years, were included in the twin cohort. Miltenyi CD45RO+ enrichment and human naive T-cell isolation kits were used to isolate memory (CD45RO+) and naive T cells from PBMC. In addition, the sample was reused for a study of yellow fever vaccine responses in identical twins. The second study's authors report: The T cell response to vaccination in identical twins was reported by the authors to appear partly convergent and partly personalized. In identical twins, the study followed T cell clones that responded to the vaccine with precision.

The chain couples TRBV20-1 to TRBJ2-7; the best D guess is TRBD1, with 5 bases matching. The clonotype was recovered from a woman between 18 and 30 years old in good health. Input material: memory (CD45RO+) T cells sorted from blood. The sample's cell subset or site label, decoded: CD45RO+ enriched T cells. For the CDR3, the sequence is CSGDGRESYEQYF. The DNA is as follows: TGCAGTGGGGATGGCAGGGAATCCTACGAGCAGTACTTC.